These 25 T cell receptor beta chains were sequenced from one sample in a study of blood T cell repertoires in COVID-19. Only in-frame clones appear in the TCRdb table, and some are missing; sequencing was by immunoSEQ multiplex PCR. The repertoire holds roughly 14,000 clones, with 83% as singletons. The material sequenced was peripheral blood. The receptors were sampled from an older woman with acute or convalescent COVID-19.

The count of this clone is one. CDR3 sequence (DNA): TGTGCCAGCAGCCCGAGGTGGCCCGGGACAAGGAATGAAAAACTGTTTTTT. Protein: CASSPRWPGTRNEKLFF. The chain carries TRBV11-2 and TRBJ1-4; tentative D call: TRBD1 (6 bases). The CDR3 totals 17 residues. Germline assignment: CDR1 SGHAT and CDR2 FQNNGV. V dropped 5 bases and J dropped 5 bases, with 21 bases sitting between them. The entire variable domain, with the rest obtained from reference TRBV11-2 and TRBJ1-4, is as follows: EAGVAQSPRYKIIEKRQSVAFWCNPISGHATLYWYQQILGQGPKLLIQFQNNGVVDDSQLPKDRFSAERLKGVDSTLKIQPAKLEDSAVYLCASSPRWPGTRNEKLFFGSGTQLSVL.

This chain links TRBV24-1 with TRBJ1-2, with 12 nucleotides matching TRBD1. The trim removed 5 bases at V and 4 bases at J, leaving 4 bases unmatched. The CDR3 sequence is 15 residues long. The germline V gene encodes CDR1 KGHDR and CDR2 SFDVKD. CDR3 in amino acids: CATSGGDRGPYGYTF. The CDR3 region has the DNA TGTGCCACCAGTGGTGGGGACAGGGGGCCCTATGGCTACACCTTC.

The CDR3 here is CASSLGQRTYEQYF. Written as DNA, the CDR3 is TGCGCCAGCAGCTTGGGACAGCGTACCTACGAGCAGTACTTC. This sequence joins TRBV5-1 and TRBJ2-7; the D gene is possibly TRBD1 (5 bases). The CDR3 has 14 residues. Trimming left V 0 bases short and J 2 bases short, with 9 bases between. Germline CDR1 is SGHRS and CDR2 is YFSETQ.

CDR3 loop: CASSRRDGDQPQHF. Here the CDR3 DNA reads TGTGCCAGCAGCCGACGCGACGGGGATCAGCCCCAGCATTTT. The chain has TRBV5-6 and TRBJ1-5, with D uncertain. Germline values: CDR1 SGHDT, CDR2 YYEEEE. The V end was cut by 4 bases, the J end by 5 bases, with 13 bases between. The CDR3 extends over 14 amino acids.

The chain employs TRBV4-1 and TRBJ2-7; D perhaps matches TRBD2 (5 bases). V was shortened by 2 bases and J by 6 bases, with 14 bases between the two germline ends. The CDR3 is 14 amino acids. CDR1 is MGHRA, CDR2 YSYEKL, per germline. CDR3 residues: CASSQRGPDPEQYF. CDR3 sequence (DNA): TGCGCCAGCAGCCAACGCGGGCCCGATCCCGAGCAGTACTTC.

V gene TRBV5-1 combines with J gene TRBJ2-1, with 10 positions matching TRBD2. The germline CDR1 and CDR2 sequences are SGHRS and YFSETQ. After removal of 2 bases from V and 6 bases from J, the junction contained 5 bases not matched to a gene. The length of the CDR3 is 15 residues. DNA of the CDR3: TGCGCCAGCAGCTTTAGCGGGGGGCTCGGCAATGAGCAGTTCTTC. Its translation is CASSFSGGLGNEQFF.

The chain employs TRBV4-3 and TRBJ1-2; perhaps TRBD1 as D (5 bases). The germline V and J ends were trimmed by 1 base and 0 bases, with 15 bases remaining between them. The V gene's germline CDR1 is LGHNA and CDR2 YSLEER. There are 17 residues in the CDR3. The CDR3 DNA reads TGCGCCAGCAGCCAAGGTGGGGCAGGAGACCCTAACTATGGCTACACCTTC. Amino acids: CASSQGGAGDPNYGYTF.

The chain is built from TRBV9 and TRBJ2-1; TRBD2 agrees at 9 bases. This CDR3 comprises 14 residues. V shed 3 bases, J shed 2 bases, and the junction held 0 bases outside the gene matches. Germline loops: CDR1 SGDLS, CDR2 YYNGEE. This chain's CDR3 is CASSGLAAYNEQFF. CDR3 in DNA: TGTGCCAGCAGCGGACTAGCGGCCTACAATGAGCAGTTCTTC.

The chain uses TRBV6-5 and TRBJ1-1, with 7 nucleotides matching TRBD1. This CDR3 spans 12 amino acids. CDR1 MNHEY and CDR2 SVGAGI come from the germline V gene. V shed 5 bases, J shed 10 bases, and the junction held 7 bases outside the gene matches. In DNA form, the CDR3 reads TGTGCCAGCAGTCTTCCGGGACAGAGAGCTTTCTTT. Amino acids: CASSLPGQRAFF.

V usage is TRBV6-5 and J usage is TRBJ1-1; 7 positions match TRBD1. The V gene end was trimmed by 7 bases and the J gene end by 4 bases; junction bases not matched to a gene: 9. The germline V gene has CDR1 MNHEY and CDR2 SVGAGI. This CDR3 has 14 residues. The CDR3 sequence: CASNPDGTATEAFF. CDR3 nucleotide sequence: TGTGCCAGCAACCCGGACGGGACAGCCACTGAAGCTTTCTTT.

The chain couples TRBV28 to TRBJ2-7, with D possibly being TRBD1 (6 bases). V lost 6 bases to trimming and J lost 2 bases, with 11 bases between them. The germline V gene encodes CDR1 MDHEN and CDR2 SYDVKM. The length of the CDR3 is 13 residues. The DNA of the CDR3 is TGTGCCAGCAGAAGGGGGTTTCCCTACGAGCAGTACTTC. Translated, it gives CASRRGFPYEQYF.

The J gene is TRBJ2-7, the V gene TRBV7-2, with 9 positions matching TRBD2. This CDR3 comprises 15 residues. V was pared by 5 bases and J by 0 bases, with 5 bases of the junction left unmatched. Looked up from germline, CDR1 is SGHTA and CDR2 is FQGNSA. For the CDR3, the DNA is TGTGCCAGCAGCCGCCGTAGCGGGAGCTCCTACGAGCAGTACTTC. Translation: CASSRRSGSSYEQYF.

The genes are TRBV2 and TRBJ2-2; 8 bases agree with TRBD1. With V trimmed by 8 bases and J by 4 bases, 6 bases remained unmatched. Per germline, CDR1 SNHLY and CDR2 FYNNEI. The CDR3 sequence is 14 residues long. The CDR3 reads CASDGTGITGELFF. Written as DNA, the CDR3 is TGTGCCAGCGACGGGACAGGTATCACCGGGGAGCTGTTTTTT.

The chain is built from TRBV4-3 and TRBJ2-6; D call uncertain. This CDR3 has 17 residues. The V end was cut by 0 bases, the J end by 1 base, with 10 bases between. From germline, CDR1 is LGHNA and CDR2 YSLEER. For the CDR3, the DNA is TGCGCCAGCAGCCAAGACTCCGCGAGGTCTGGGGCCAACGTCCTGACTTTC. Amino acid sequence: CASSQDSARSGANVLTF.

This clone was observed once. V usage is TRBV4-3 and J usage is TRBJ1-3; no clear D gene. Per the germline V gene, CDR1 is LGHNA and CDR2 is YSLEER. The CDR3 loop spans 18 amino acids. V was clipped by 0 bases and J by 0 bases, with 15 bases between them. CDR3 sequence reads: CASSQELLGGSSGNTIYF. For the CDR3, the DNA is TGCGCCAGCAGCCAAGAGCTTCTTGGAGGGAGCTCTGGAAACACCATATATTTT.

CDR3 sequence reads: CASQRTQGTYEQYF. In nucleotides, the CDR3 is TGCGCCAGCCAGCGAACCCAGGGAACCTACGAGCAGTACTTC. This chain joins TRBV10-1 and TRBJ2-7, with a possible D match to TRBD1 (5 bases). Trimming removed 8 bases at V and 2 bases at J, with 16 bases between. The length of the CDR3 is 14 residues. Germline CDR1 is WNHNN and CDR2 is SYGVQD (reference sequence).

This sequence joins TRBV5-1 and TRBJ1-2; D is unresolved. The germline V gene has CDR1 SGHRS and CDR2 YFSETQ. V gave up 0 bases and J gave up 4 bases, with 13 bases separating them. This CDR3 has 15 amino acids. CDR3 nucleotide sequence: TGCGCCAGCAGCTTGGCTTCACAGATCGGCTATGGCTACACCTTC. Translating gives CASSLASQIGYGYTF.

The chain uses TRBV10-2 and TRBJ1-1, with 8 bases fitting TRBD1. V lost 7 bases and J lost 5; bases outside the gene matches: 6. The CDR3 sequence is 13 residues long. CDR1 is WSHSY, CDR2 SAAADI, per germline. DNA for the CDR3: TGCGCCAGCAACAGGGGGGAAAGGACTGAAGCTTTCTTT. Encoded protein: CASNRGERTEAFF.

The chain uses TRBV15 and TRBJ1-5; 10 bases are a match to TRBD1. Per germline, CDR1 LNHNV and CDR2 YYDKDF (reference sequence). The length of the CDR3 is 21 residues. J gave up 3 bases and V 0 bases, and 17 bases lay outside the gene matches. The DNA for the CDR3 is TGTGCCACCAGCAGAGATGGGCGGGGCAGGACAGGGGGTACTTCCAATCAGCCCCAGCATTTT. Its protein product is CATSRDGRGRTGGTSNQPQHF.

This chain uses TRBV28 with TRBJ2-7; possibly TRBD1 for D (6 bases). Germline loops: CDR1 MDHEN, CDR2 SYDVKM. The length of the CDR3 is 14 residues. V was pared by 5 bases and J by 0 bases, with 11 bases between. The CDR3 DNA reads as TGTGCCAGCAGTCCATGGACAGACTCCTACGAGCAGTACTTC. Its protein is CASSPWTDSYEQYF.

This chain connects TRBV5-1 to TRBJ2-1; D unresolved. Between the trimmed V and J ends, which lost 0 bases and 4 bases, there was a span of 11 bases. Germline-derived CDR1 and CDR2 are SGHRS and YFSETQ. The CDR3 consists of 15 residues. Written as DNA, the CDR3 is TGCGCCAGCAGCTTGGACCTATCCCCATACAATGAGCAGTTCTTC. It encodes CASSLDLSPYNEQFF.

The V call is TRBV4-3, the J call TRBJ2-1; TRBD2 matches 8 bases. Per germline, CDR1 LGHNA and CDR2 YSLEER. With 0 bases clipped from V and 5 bases from J, the junction kept 18 bases outside the gene matches. There are 20 residues in the CDR3. CDR3 region: CASSQDPFLREGEGDNEQFF. The CDR3 region has the DNA TGCGCCAGCAGCCAAGACCCGTTCCTTCGGGAGGGCGAGGGGGACAATGAGCAGTTCTTC.

V is TRBV7-9 and J is TRBJ1-2, with D hard to call. Trimming left V 2 bases short and J 8 bases short, with 9 bases between. Germline CDR1 SEHNR, CDR2 FQNEAQ (reference sequence). This CDR3 region has 12 residues. The CDR3 here is CASSLLAVGYTF. The CDR3 DNA is TGTGCCAGCAGCTTATTGGCCGTCGGCTACACCTTC.

The DNA of the CDR3 is TGTGCCAGCAGCTTAGTCCCGGGGGGGCTGATGGATACGCAGTATTTT. Translated, it gives CASSLVPGGLMDTQYF. The rearrangement links TRBV7-3 to TRBJ2-3; TRBD2 matches at 8 bases. Germline lookup yields CDR1 SGHTA and CDR2 FQGTGA. J lost 6 bases, V lost 2 bases, and 10 bases had no gene match. The CDR3 loop spans 16 amino acids. The whole variable domain, filled in from reference TRBV7-3 and TRBJ2-3, reads GAGVSQTPSNKVTEKGKYVELRCDPISGHTALYWYRQSLGQGPEFLIYFQGTGAADDSGLPNDRFFAVRPEGSVSTLKIQRTERGDSAVYLCASSLVPGGLMDTQYFGPGTRLTVL.

The chain employs TRBV28 and TRBJ2-5; possibly TRBD2 for D (5 bases). Germline loops: CDR1 MDHEN, CDR2 SYDVKM. This CDR3 has 14 residues. V dropped 3 bases and J dropped 1 base, with 9 bases sitting between them. The chain's CDR3 is CASSFSGVQETQYF. CDR3 bases: TGTGCCAGCAGTTTCTCCGGGGTCCAAGAGACCCAGTACTTC.